The rows below give T cell receptor beta chains drawn from one sample of a study of blood T cell repertoires in COVID-19. Using immunoSEQ multiplex PCR, the repertoire was profiled, and TCRdb retains in-frame clones only, with some absent. Among 200,000 to 300,000 clones listed, about 90% were seen once. Input material: peripheral blood. The receptors were gathered from a woman aged 25 to 39 who had recovered from COVID-19. CDR3s include the opening cysteine and the closing phenylalanine or tryptophan. The order of the fields is J gene, V gene, CDR3 protein.

>TRBJ1-2|TRBV5-5
CASSPPGQGDGYTF
>TRBJ2-7|TRBV5-1
CASSPTSGDSYEQYF
>TRBJ1-1|TRBV7-3
CASSLRQVNTEAFF
>TRBJ2-3|TRBV7-6
CASSFRLDTQYF
>TRBJ2-6|TRBV19
CASNRPGGIGANVLTF
>TRBJ2-1|TRBV7-6
CASSLRGGGTYNEQFF
>TRBJ1-1|TRBV7-9
CASSPTTGIWNTEAFF
>TRBJ2-2|TRBV7-9
CASSFTTGRAGELFF
>TRBJ1-1|TRBV18
CASSPPRGQGAIDTEAFF
>TRBJ1-5|TRBV5-1
CASSLGHENQPQHF
>TRBJ1-2|TRBV6-6
CASSFPRQGGLAF
>TRBJ1-2|TRBV18
CASSPQGVAGYTF
>TRBJ1-6|TRBV9
CASSVGADYNSPLHF
>TRBJ1-6|TRBV6-5
CASSWGQGANSPLHF
>TRBJ1-1|TRBV7-8
CASSTIIRSSTEAFF
>TRBJ1-2|TRBV7-9
CASSSITGDGYTF
>TRBJ2-1|TRBV7-3
CASSPRNNGGSNEQFF
>TRBJ2-1|TRBV6-4
CASSEGGAQEQFF
>TRBJ2-5|TRBV2
CASRDIPTLSGGAEETQYF
>TRBJ2-7|TRBV6-5
CASSPGAYEQYF
>TRBJ1-1|TRBV7-9
CASSFLQGLNTEAFF
>TRBJ2-3|TRBV29-1
CSVSLAGLGTDTQYF
>TRBJ2-5|TRBV9
CASSAPRIGSQETQYF
>TRBJ1-2|TRBV9
CASSDSTGHYGYTF
>TRBJ2-5|TRBV11-2
CASSLASGTGGETQYF
>TRBJ1-3|TRBV19
CASSIWAPSGNTIYF
>TRBJ1-1|TRBV6-5
CASTRGRMNTEAFF
>TRBJ2-7|TRBV10-1
CASSESTGGGRGYEQYF
>TRBJ1-3|TRBV5-1
CADQREVTIYF
>TRBJ2-5|TRBV6-5
CASSYRGSRGDQYF
>TRBJ1-6|TRBV9
CASSVGDPGDYNSPLHF
>TRBJ1-2|TRBV5-1
CASRPEAGSNYGYTF
>TRBJ2-2|TRBV6-7
CASRVLAGEANTGELFF
>TRBJ2-5|TRBV6-4
CASSVGPEETQYF
>TRBJ2-3|TRBV9
CASSVQGTDTQYF
>TRBJ1-1|TRBV10-1
CASSGAGVAFF
>TRBJ2-1|TRBV7-2
CASSFDSSSSYNEQFF
>TRBJ1-1|TRBV12-3/TRBV12-4
CASSWTQNTEAFF
>TRBJ2-2|TRBV27
CASSPPGQGANTGELFF
>TRBJ1-4|TRBV30
CAWERGKLFF
>TRBJ1-4|TRBV5-5
CASSRDRGEKLFF
>TRBJ2-7|TRBV6-1
CASSEAIQASYEQYF
>TRBJ2-1|TRBV4-1
CASSQVGGTENNEQFF
>TRBJ1-4|TRBV3-1/TRBV3-2
CASSQGGGFYEKLFF
>TRBJ1-2|TRBV6-5
CASSYMGQASWGYTF
>TRBJ2-5|TRBV3-1/TRBV3-2
CASSQVGQSVQETQYF
>TRBJ2-3|TRBV18
CASSPVGVGDTQYF
>TRBJ2-1|TRBV3-1/TRBV3-2
CASSLLAGAHNEQFF
>TRBJ2-2|TRBV12-5
CASGPQQGPQMNTGELFF
>TRBJ2-5|TRBV15
CATSRGGWETQYF
>TRBJ2-5|TRBV19
CASSTITGETQYF
>TRBJ1-2|TRBV5-1
CASSFGGSDYGYTF
>TRBJ1-1|TRBV5-4
CASSLRQDNTEAFF
>TRBJ1-5|TRBV7-2
CASSLGQAYQPQHF
>TRBJ1-2|TRBV15
CATSSSQGVLWGYTF
>TRBJ2-7|TRBV5-3
CARSLSMGHQAGQGYEQYF